The sequence of this T cell receptor beta chain was determined in a study of T-cell reconstitution after alpha-beta-depleted transplantation in children. Preparing the TCRbeta library involved the use of unique molecular identifiers. TCRdb processed the PCR reads anew with MiXCR; each CDR3 protein has one entry. The sample yields about 610,000 distinct CDR3 sequences, roughly a tenth seen once. V dropped 3 bases and J dropped 2; count of bases not matched to a gene: 12. Germline V CDR1 and CDR2: DFQATT, SNEGSKA (reference sequence). The CDR3 length is 17 residues. This receptor was obtained from a human donor who donated a stem cell graft to a child with acute myeloid leukemia. Specimen: PBMCs from the stem cell graft donor, collected from the stem cell graft. The gene calls are TRBV20-1 and TRBJ2-5, with 10 bases lining up with TRBD2. As DNA, the CDR3 is TGCAGTGCTAGCGAGACTCTTGGACTAGCGGTTCAAGAGACCCAGTACTTC. Encoded protein: CSASETLGLAVQETQYF.